Many counts were recorded for the clone carrying this T cell receptor beta chain. Its antigen is still unknown. The data were obtained in a study of T cells in Graves' hyperthyroidism and ophthalmopathy. Study results and limitations: Most clonotypes expanded in the thyroid (above 0.001) were also present in blood. Separating ophthalmopathy from stable hyperthyroidism was achieved by a 13 V-J model.

Subjects with ophthalmopathy showed a Clinical Activity Score no lower than 3, a NOSPECS grade no lower than 4, and a duration shorter than 3 months. Orbital computed tomography and thyroid ultrasound, together with serum TRAb and thyroxine and clinical symptoms, were used for diagnoses. Amplification yielded TCR beta CDR3 regions, with RNA transcripts as the source. With the HTBI primer set, the TCR CDR3 went through a first round of RT-PCR. In TCRdb, the multiplex PCR reads were re-called with MiXCR into one record per CDR3 protein. The table has 640,000 or so distinct CDR3 sequences, approximately 14% seen once; the top ten hold 7.1%. The CDR3 runs 15 residues. J gave up 10 bases and V 0 bases, and 5 bases lay outside the gene matches. The germline CDR1 and CDR2 sequences are KGHSH and LQKENI.

This TCR derives from a woman between 18 and 30 years old with Graves' ophthalmopathy. Material: blood. The chain employs TRBV18 and TRBJ2-1; 11 nucleotides agree with TRBD2. This CDR3 is CASSPPGLAVGEQFF. CDR3 bases: TGTGCCAGCTCACCACCGGGACTAGCGGTCGGAGAGCAGTTCTTC.